The 9 T cell receptor beta chains listed next were all sequenced from one sample in a study of CD8+ T cells in alopecia areata. As the sequencing template, cDNA was produced by extracting RNA and reverse transcribing it. The protocol was immunoSEQ multiplex PCR, while the TCRdb copy is restricted to in-frame clones and leaves out a portion. The data show under 250,000 clones, around 62% seen once. The source was CD4+ T cells sorted from blood, collected at week 0. The receptors here all came from a human donor with alopecia areata.

This clone was picked up a small number of times. This chain joins TRBV4-1 and TRBJ2-6; TRBD2 is a possible D gene (6 bases). Per the germline V gene, CDR1 is MGHRA and CDR2 is YSYEKL. This CDR3 region has 16 residues. Trimming took off 1 base at V and 8 bases at J, with 15 bases between the two ends. The CDR3 here is CASSQVGGKETNVLTF. The CDR3 nucleotides are TGCGCCAGCAGCCAAGTGGGAGGAAAAGAGACCAACGTCCTGACTTTC.

The sample holds a few counts of this clone. This rearrangement joins TRBV4-3 to TRBJ2-1; D call uncertain. The germline V gene has CDR1 LGHNA and CDR2 YSLEER. V dropped 1 base and J dropped 0 bases, with 19 bases sitting between them. This CDR3 spans 19 amino acids. CDR3 protein: CASSQALRTLKISYNEQFF. The CDR3 coding sequence is TGCGCCAGCAGCCAAGCCCTTAGAACACTCAAAATCTCCTACAATGAGCAGTTCTTC.

This clone was detected only a few times. J is TRBJ1-2 and V is TRBV7-9; D ambiguous. CDR1 and CDR2 (germline): SEHNR, FQNEAQ (reference sequence). This CDR3 is built from 16 residues. Trimming took off 4 bases at V and 1 base at J, with 16 bases between the two ends. The DNA of the CDR3 is TGTGCCAGCAGCTCACCGTGGTTGGTGAATAACTATGGCTACACCTTC. This gives the protein CASSSPWLVNNYGYTF.

The gene calls are TRBV7-9 and TRBJ1-1, with D possibly TRBD1 on 5 matching bases. Germline V CDR1 and CDR2: SEHNR, FQNEAQ (reference sequence). This CDR3 is 15 amino acids long. Trimming took off 5 bases at V and 1 base at J, with 14 bases between the two ends. The CDR3 here is CASSKPNGGNTEAFF. As DNA, the CDR3 is TGTGCCAGCAGCAAACCAAACGGGGGGAACACTGAAGCTTTCTTT.

The chain is built from TRBV11-2 and TRBJ2-3; no clear D. CDR1 is SGHAT, CDR2 FQNNGV, per germline. The CDR3 is 16 amino acids. Trimming shortened V by 5 bases and J by 3 bases, and 18 bases separated the two germline ends. CDR3 residues: CASSPRGLTPTDTQYF. The CDR3 DNA reads as TGTGCCAGCAGCCCGAGAGGATTAACTCCGACAGATACGCAGTATTTT.

The chain is built from TRBV5-1 and TRBJ1-1; 7 bases map to TRBD1. The CDR3 runs to 13 residues. Germline V gene lookup returns CDR1 SGHRS and CDR2 YFSETQ. Trimming at V came to 2 bases and at J to 3 bases, leaving 1 base not matched to a gene. The CDR3 nucleotides are TGCGCCAGCAGCTTCACAGGGGACACTGAAGCTTTCTTT. It translates to CASSFTGDTEAFF.

This clone was counted ten times or more. J is TRBJ1-4 and V is TRBV5-1; possible D gene TRBD1, 5 bases. CDR1 and CDR2 (germline): SGHRS, YFSETQ. The CDR3 consists of 15 residues. V was trimmed by 3 bases and J by 7 bases, leaving 16 bases between them. CDR3 in DNA: TGCGCCAGCAGCTACGGGACCCCAGGCCGTGAAAAACTGTTTTTT. This sequence encodes CASSYGTPGREKLFF.

This chain connects TRBV7-2 to TRBJ1-5; D perhaps matches TRBD1 (5 bases). V was shortened by 4 bases and J by 2 bases, with 12 bases between the two germline ends. The CDR3 is 15 amino acids. The germline gives CDR1 SGHTA, CDR2 FQGNSA. The DNA for the CDR3 is TGTGCCAGCAGCTCACAGGATCTTGGCAATCAGCCCCAGCATTTT. This codes for CASSSQDLGNQPQHF.

V and J are TRBV10-3 and TRBJ1-2; 9 nucleotides match TRBD1. The CDR3 extends over 14 amino acids. The V segment lost 6 bases and the J segment 8 bases; nucleotides outside the gene matches: 10. The germline V gene has CDR1 ENHRY and CDR2 SYGVKD. CDR3 sequence reads: CAISTDRGEEGYTF. The DNA of the CDR3 is TGTGCCATCAGCACGGACAGGGGAGAGGAAGGCTACACCTTC.